Presented here are 31 T cell receptor beta chains from one specimen sequenced in a study of cytomegalovirus exposure and HLA in healthy donors. Clones were read by immunoSEQ multiplex PCR, and TCRdb kept only the in-frame ones, dropping some. The sample holds some 250,000 clones, around 87% seen once. Sequenced input: PBMCs. The receptors stem from a young woman in good health and CMV-seronegative.

This clone appeared a single time. This chain uses TRBV2 with TRBJ1-3; D remains ambiguous. The CDR3 runs 14 residues. The V end was cut by 1 base, the J end by 3 bases, with 7 bases between. CDR1 is SNHLY and CDR2 is FYNNEI in the germline V gene. The DNA of the CDR3 is TGTGCCAGCAGTGAAGGACACGGTGGAAACACCATATATTTT. It yields the protein CASSEGHGGNTIYF.

This chain connects TRBV7-3 to TRBJ2-5; weak D call: TRBD2 (6 bases). The CDR3 is 18 amino acids. Deletions cut 5 bases from V and 3 bases from J, with 25 bases between. Germline V gene sequence: CDR1 SGHTA, CDR2 FQGTGA. CDR3 nucleotides: TGTGCCAGCAGCCTACCTCCCTCGGGGGTAGCGCAAAAAGAGACCCAGTACTTC. It codes for CASSLPPSGVAQKETQYF.

This rearrangement joins TRBV4-3 to TRBJ2-7, with D perhaps matching TRBD1 (5 bases). Germline CDR1 and CDR2: LGHNA and YSLEER. Trimming cost V 1 base and J 0 bases, with 10 bases left between them. The CDR3 has 15 residues. Here the CDR3 reads CASSQGRQSSYEQYF. The CDR3 nucleotides are TGCGCCAGCAGCCAAGGGAGACAGAGCTCCTACGAGCAGTACTTC.

The rearrangement joins TRBV28 to TRBJ2-7; D remains unclear. The V end lost 4 bases, the J end lost 7 bases, and 14 bases lay between the germline ends. Germline V CDR1 and CDR2: MDHEN, SYDVKM. The length of the CDR3 is 13 residues. The CDR3 region has the DNA TGTGCCAGCAGTTCCGGAGCTAGTGGGGAGCAGTACGTC. It codes for CASSSGASGEQYV.

This sequence joins TRBV19 and TRBJ2-5, with D maybe TRBD2 (5 bases). Trimming left V 3 bases short and J 5 bases short, with 13 bases between. The CDR3 length is 14 residues. Germline CDR1 reads LNHDA; CDR2 reads SQIVND (reference sequence). CDR3 DNA sequence: TGTGCCAGTAGTATCGACATGAAGCGGGAGACCCAGTACTTC. Translated: CASSIDMKRETQYF.

The V call is TRBV6-4, the J call TRBJ2-3; tentatively, D is TRBD1 (5 bases). The CDR3 is 16 residues long. Per the germline V gene, CDR1 is MRHNA and CDR2 is SNTAGT. V lost 3 bases to trimming and J lost 0 bases, with 13 bases between them. CDR3 region: CASSERQTSSTDTQYF. The CDR3 DNA reads TGTGCCAGCAGTGAGAGACAGACCTCTAGCACAGATACGCAGTATTTT.

This clone has more than one count but fewer than ten. The chain uses TRBV6-4 and TRBJ1-2, with 7 bases that match TRBD1. Germline values: CDR1 MRHNA, CDR2 SNTAGT. This CDR3 region has 15 residues. J lost 3 bases, V lost 6 bases, and 10 bases had no gene match. The CDR3 DNA follows: TGTGCCAGCAGCGGACAGGCCTTCCTGGACTATGGCTACACCTTC. Amino acid sequence: CASSGQAFLDYGYTF.

The CDR3 DNA sequence: TGTGCCAGCAGCTTAAGGGACAGGGTCACAGATACGCAGTATTTT. Protein: CASSLRDRVTDTQYF. The genes are TRBV7-3 and TRBJ2-3, with 9 bases that match TRBD1. CDR3 size: 15 residues. Germline V lookup: CDR1 SGHTA, CDR2 FQGTGA. With 1 base clipped from V and 2 bases from J, the junction kept 1 base outside the gene matches.

The chain joins TRBV20-1 to TRBJ2-7, with D unresolved. There are 11 residues in the CDR3. Between the trimmed V and J ends, which lost 3 bases and 4 bases, there was a span of 7 bases. Germline CDR1 and CDR2: DFQATT and SNEGSKA (reference sequence). The CDR3 here is CSARTYYEQYF. In DNA form, the CDR3 reads TGCAGTGCTAGGACATATTACGAGCAGTACTTC.

The chain recombines TRBV19 with TRBJ1-5, with 8 bases that match TRBD1. Germline assignment: CDR1 LNHDA and CDR2 SQIVND (reference sequence). The length of the CDR3 is 15 residues. J lost 2 bases, V lost 10 bases, and 10 bases had no gene match. The CDR3 region is CATQRATGGNQPQHF. The DNA of the CDR3 is TGTGCCACCCAGAGGGCGACAGGGGGCAATCAGCCCCAGCATTTT.

This clone has a single count. The chain recombines TRBV7-9 with TRBJ1-2; the D gene is possibly TRBD1 (5 bases). The CDR3 totals 17 residues. V gave up 0 bases and J gave up 8 bases, with 22 bases separating them. Per germline, CDR1 SEHNR and CDR2 FQNEAQ (reference sequence). The CDR3 loop is CASSLALSGPSSGGYTF. Here the CDR3 DNA reads TGTGCCAGCAGCTTAGCGCTTTCGGGACCCTCGAGCGGGGGCTACACCTTC.

This clone was seen once. V is TRBV5-6 and J is TRBJ2-7, with TRBD2 matching over 10 bases. V was pared by 2 bases and J by 3 bases, with 2 bases of the junction left unmatched. Germline CDR1 reads SGHDT; CDR2 reads YYEEEE. This CDR3 spans 14 amino acids. Here the CDR3 reads CASSLVAGGYEQYF. CDR3 nucleotide sequence: TGTGCCAGCAGCTTAGTAGCGGGGGGCTACGAGCAGTACTTC.

This clone was seen more than once but under ten times. The chain employs TRBV2 and TRBJ2-2, with D possibly TRBD1 on 6 matching bases. CDR3 length equals 15 residues. Germline-derived CDR1 and CDR2 are SNHLY and FYNNEI. Deletions cut 3 bases from V and 4 bases from J, with 12 bases between. As DNA, the CDR3 is TGTGCCAGCAGTGATGCAGGGGTGGGCACCGGGGAGCTGTTTTTT. This translates into CASSDAGVGTGELFF.

This chain uses TRBV4-2 with TRBJ2-3; TRBD2 matches at 9 bases. V trimming: 0 bases; J trimming: 1 base; junction bases outside the gene matches: 5. The germline gives CDR1 LGHNA, CDR2 YNFKEQ. The CDR3 is made up of 17 amino acids. The CDR3 loop reads CASSQDSWTSGTDTQYF. The CDR3 DNA reads TGTGCCAGCAGCCAAGATTCTTGGACTAGCGGCACAGATACGCAGTATTTT.

The gene calls are TRBV7-9 and TRBJ2-5; D is perhaps TRBD2 (7 bases). This CDR3 has 16 residues. The germline V gene has CDR1 SEHNR and CDR2 FQNEAQ (reference sequence). With 8 bases removed from V and 0 bases from J, the gap between germline ends came to 19 bases. The CDR3: CASQILGGAYQETQYF. The CDR3 DNA reads as TGTGCCAGCCAAATCTTGGGGGGGGCGTACCAAGAGACCCAGTACTTC.

The genes are TRBV4-3 and TRBJ2-7; D may be TRBD2 (5 bases). There are 14 residues in the CDR3. Deletions cut 1 base from V and 3 bases from J, with 10 bases between. Germline CDR1 LGHNA, CDR2 YSLEER. This CDR3 reads CASSQAVGLYEQYF. The CDR3, as DNA: TGCGCCAGCAGCCAAGCGGTCGGACTCTACGAGCAGTACTTC.

The rearrangement links TRBV7-6 to TRBJ1-1; D is uncertain. This CDR3 is 14 amino acids long. The V end was cut by 0 bases, the J end by 4 bases, with 9 bases between. Per the germline V gene, CDR1 is SGHVS and CDR2 is FNYEAQ. CDR3 protein: CASSLAKGATEAFF. The CDR3 region has the DNA TGTGCCAGCAGCTTAGCTAAGGGAGCCACTGAAGCTTTCTTT.

This clone was observed once. The V and J genes are TRBV7-8 and TRBJ1-3; perhaps TRBD1 as D (6 bases). The V end lost 4 bases, the J end lost 3 bases, and 10 bases lay between the germline ends. Germline CDR1 is SGHVS and CDR2 is FQNEAQ. The CDR3 length is 14 residues. The CDR3 DNA reads as TGTGCCAGCAGCTCACAGGGAGTTGGAAACACCATATATTTT. Protein product: CASSSQGVGNTIYF.

This clone was detected once. As DNA, the CDR3 is TGCGCCAGCAGCCGACGGACAGGAAGGTTCTCTGATTCACCCCTCCACTTT. Protein sequence: CASSRRTGRFSDSPLHF. This chain joins TRBV5-1 and TRBJ1-6; 7 bases agree with TRBD1. CDR1 is SGHRS and CDR2 is YFSETQ in the germline V gene. Unmatched junction bases numbered 15, after V lost 4 bases and J lost 8 bases. The CDR3 has 17 amino acids.

The rearrangement joins TRBV4-3 to TRBJ2-5; tentatively, D is TRBD2 (5 bases). This CDR3 has 14 residues. Trimming pared 6 bases from V and 4 bases from J, leaving 15 bases between. Germline CDR1 and CDR2: LGHNA and YSLEER. CDR3 in amino acids: CASSSEGRGETQYF. The CDR3 nucleotides are TGCGCCAGCAGTTCCGAAGGCCGGGGAGAGACCCAGTACTTC.

This clone was counted once. The chain couples TRBV5-4 to TRBJ1-1; 9 bases match TRBD1. Germline assignment: CDR1 SGHNT and CDR2 YYREEE (reference sequence). This CDR3 is built from 14 residues. V dropped 3 bases and J dropped 2; count of bases not matched to a gene: 2. CDR3 sequence reads: CASSWGQGNTEAFF. CDR3 sequence (DNA): TGTGCCAGCAGCTGGGGACAGGGAAACACTGAAGCTTTCTTT. The full variable domain, rest sourced from reference TRBV5-4 and TRBJ1-1, is ETGVTQSPTHLIKTRGQQVTLRCSSQSGHNTVSWYQQALGQGPQFIFQYYREEENGRGNFPPRFSGLQFPNYSSELNVNALELDDSALYLCASSWGQGNTEAFFGQGTRLTVV.

This chain joins TRBV6-6 and TRBJ2-1; 8 nucleotides line up with TRBD1. Germline trimming cut 5 bases from V and 6 bases from J; bases unmatched to any gene: 0. Germline CDR1 MNHNY, CDR2 SVGAGI (reference sequence). The length of the CDR3 is 12 residues. The CDR3 here is CASSTGGNEQFF. The DNA of the CDR3 is TGTGCCAGCAGTACAGGGGGCAATGAGCAGTTCTTC.

This chain links TRBV28 with TRBJ1-6, with a weak D call TRBD1 (6 bases). V lost 5 bases to trimming and J lost 7 bases, with 12 bases between them. This CDR3 is built from 14 residues. The germline gives CDR1 MDHEN, CDR2 SYDVKM. The CDR3 sequence is CASSDGQPNSPLHF. The CDR3, as DNA: TGTGCCAGCAGTGACGGACAGCCAAATTCACCCCTCCACTTT.

In DNA, the CDR3 is TGTGCCAGCAGATTAGGGGGCTTAAATCAGCCCCAGCATTTT. Translating gives CASRLGGLNQPQHF. This sequence joins TRBV28 and TRBJ1-5; 7 nucleotides align to TRBD1. This CDR3 spans 14 amino acids. Trimming at V came to 6 bases and at J to 4 bases, leaving 6 bases not matched to a gene. Germline CDR1 is MDHEN and CDR2 is SYDVKM.

The V gene is TRBV27, the J gene TRBJ1-2; D ambiguous. The ends were cut back, 3 bases at V and 4 bases at J, with 21 bases in the middle. Germline CDR1 and CDR2: MNHEY and SMNVEV (reference sequence). The CDR3 covers 17 residues. CDR3 sequence (DNA): TGTGCCAGCAGTTTTTCGGCGTGGATTCGACGGGGCTATGGCTACACCTTC. Translation gives CASSFSAWIRRGYGYTF.

The CDR3: CASSPGGAETQYF. For the CDR3, the DNA is TGCGCCAGCAGCCCCGGGGGGGCAGAGACCCAGTACTTC. The chain is built from TRBV5-1 and TRBJ2-5; 8 bases match TRBD2. V was pared by 4 bases and J by 4 bases, with 3 bases of the junction left unmatched. This CDR3 is 13 amino acids long. In germline, CDR1 is SGHRS, CDR2 YFSETQ.

The chain couples TRBV2 to TRBJ1-4; tentative D call: TRBD1 (5 bases). Germline CDR1 reads SNHLY; CDR2 reads FYNNEI. The CDR3 contains 17 residues. Trimming pared 4 bases from V and 1 base from J, leaving 16 bases between. CDR3 sequence reads: CASSVVRDGGTNEKLFF. CDR3 nucleotides: TGTGCCAGCAGTGTTGTGAGGGACGGGGGAACTAATGAAAAACTGTTTTTT. The full variable domain, its missing parts supplied by reference TRBV2 and TRBJ1-4, is EPEVTQTPSHQVTQMGQEVILRCVPISNHLYFYWYRQILGQKVEFLVSFYNNEISEKSEIFDDQFSVERPDGSNFTLKIRSTKLEDSAMYFCASSVVRDGGTNEKLFFGSGTQLSVL.

This chain connects TRBV4-1 to TRBJ1-4, with D perhaps TRBD1 (6 bases). The length of the CDR3 is 16 residues. Trimming removed 4 bases at V and 0 bases at J, with 12 bases between. Germline V lookup: CDR1 MGHRA, CDR2 YSYEKL. The CDR3 protein is CASSRASGATNEKLFF. In DNA form, the CDR3 reads TGCGCCAGCAGCCGAGCCTCAGGGGCAACTAATGAAAAACTGTTTTTT.

The rearrangement links TRBV5-4 to TRBJ2-5; TRBD2 matches at 13 bases. V dropped 4 bases and J dropped 5; count of bases not matched to a gene: 11. From germline, CDR1 is SGHNT and CDR2 YYREEE (reference sequence). This CDR3 comprises 17 residues. CDR3 coding DNA: TGTGCCAGCAGCGTACGACTAGCGGGGGGCCCTACGGAGACCCAGTACTTC. Residues: CASSVRLAGGPTETQYF.

The gene calls are TRBV2 and TRBJ2-5; 10 bases agree with TRBD2. The length of the CDR3 is 14 residues. Trimming at V came to 8 bases and at J to 6 bases, leaving 9 bases not matched to a gene. Looked up from germline, CDR1 is SNHLY and CDR2 is FYNNEI. The CDR3 sequence is CASQSGGAAKTQYF. The CDR3 DNA reads as TGTGCCAGCCAAAGCGGGGGGGCCGCGAAGACCCAGTACTTC.

This chain joins TRBV18 and TRBJ2-7; possibly TRBD1 for D (6 bases). CDR3 length equals 15 residues. The ends were cut back, 3 bases at V and 2 bases at J, with 14 bases in the middle. Germline CDR1 reads KGHSH; CDR2 reads LQKENI. CDR3 bases: TGTGCCAGCTCACCTTACCGGGACATAACCTACGAGCAGTACTTC. This translates into CASSPYRDITYEQYF.